This T cell receptor (beta chain) was recovered during a study of T-cell reconstitution after alpha-beta-depleted transplantation in children. Findings of the study overall: The study traced high day-60 TCRbeta diversity in some patients to surviving recipient T cells and thymic progenitors. T-cell counts and diversity at one year following transplant were attributed mainly to newly produced T cells. Alpha-beta T cells about two months after transplant reportedly derived from several hundred expanded graft clones.

This clonotype occurred many times. Antigen specificity is unknown. Per germline, CDR1 KGHSH and CDR2 LQKENI. The CDR3 is 16 amino acids. Trimming cost V 6 bases and J 5 bases; bases outside gene matches: 6. Researchers prepared the TCRbeta library using unique molecular identifiers, the study reports. TCRdb called the PCR reads again in MiXCR, with one record for every CDR3 protein. The data hold approximately 50,000 distinct CDR3 sequences, with roughly 50% observed a single time. The specimen was peripheral blood, collected before TCRalphabeta/CD19-depleted stem cell transplant. The sequence was collected from a boy in the first two years of life with SCID, due to receive a stem cell transplant. This chain joins TRBV18 and TRBJ2-1; 14 bases match TRBD2. CDR3 nucleotides: TGTGCCAGCTCCCAGGGGACTAGCGGGGGTCACAATGAGCAGTTCTTC. This translates into CASSQGTSGGHNEQFF. Looking up the rest from reference TRBV18 and TRBJ2-1 gives the full variable domain: NAGVMQNPRHLVRRRGQEARLRCSPMKGHSHVYWYRQLPEEGLKFMVYLQKENIIDESGMPKERFSAEFPKEGPSILRIQQVVRGDSAAYFCASSQGTSGGHNEQFFGPGTRLTVL.